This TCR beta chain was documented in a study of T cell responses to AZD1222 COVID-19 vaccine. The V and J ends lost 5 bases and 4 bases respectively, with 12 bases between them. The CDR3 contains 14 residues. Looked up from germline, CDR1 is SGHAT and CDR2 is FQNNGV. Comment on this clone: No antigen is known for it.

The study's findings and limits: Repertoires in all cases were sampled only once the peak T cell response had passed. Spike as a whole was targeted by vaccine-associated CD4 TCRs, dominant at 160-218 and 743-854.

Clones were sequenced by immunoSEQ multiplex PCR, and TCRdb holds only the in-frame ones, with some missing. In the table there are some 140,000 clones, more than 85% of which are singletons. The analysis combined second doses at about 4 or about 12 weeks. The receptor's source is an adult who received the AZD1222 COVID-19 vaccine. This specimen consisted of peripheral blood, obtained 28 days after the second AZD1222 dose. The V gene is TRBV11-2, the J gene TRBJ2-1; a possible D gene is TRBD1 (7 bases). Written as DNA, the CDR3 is TGTGCCAGCAGCCCCCAGGGGGGTTACAATGAGCAGTTCTTC. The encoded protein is CASSPQGGYNEQFF.